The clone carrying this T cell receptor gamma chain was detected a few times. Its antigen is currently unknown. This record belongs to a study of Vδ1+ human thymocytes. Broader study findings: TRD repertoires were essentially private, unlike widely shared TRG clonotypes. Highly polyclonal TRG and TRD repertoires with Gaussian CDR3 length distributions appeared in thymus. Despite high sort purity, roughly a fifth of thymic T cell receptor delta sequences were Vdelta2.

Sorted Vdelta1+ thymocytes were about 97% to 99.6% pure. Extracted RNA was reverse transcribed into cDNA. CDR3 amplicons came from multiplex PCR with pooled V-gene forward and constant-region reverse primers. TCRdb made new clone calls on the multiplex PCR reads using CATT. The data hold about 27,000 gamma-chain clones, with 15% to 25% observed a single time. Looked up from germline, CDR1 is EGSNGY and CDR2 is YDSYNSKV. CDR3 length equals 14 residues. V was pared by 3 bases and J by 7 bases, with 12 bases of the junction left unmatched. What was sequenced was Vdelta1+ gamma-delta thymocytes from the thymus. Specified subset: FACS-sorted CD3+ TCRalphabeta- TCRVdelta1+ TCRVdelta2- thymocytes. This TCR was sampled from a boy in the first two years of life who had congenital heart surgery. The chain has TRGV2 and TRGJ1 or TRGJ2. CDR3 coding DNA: TGTGCCACCTGGGACCCCTCCCTGAAGTATAAGAAACTCTTT. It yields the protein CATWDPSLKYKKLF.